These 19 T cell receptor beta chains share one sample of origin, sequenced in a study of OX40 agonist ivuxolimab in advanced cancers. Repertoires were generated with immunoSEQ multiplex PCR, while TCRdb's copy carries only in-frame clones and drops some. The sample lists about 69,000 clones; about nine tenths were seen once. The source was CD4+ or CD8+ T cells sorted from blood, collected in a trial of the OX40 agonist ivuxolimab. The receptors shown here come from an adult with an advanced solid tumor such as melanoma, head and neck, liver or kidney cancer.

The chain links TRBV5-1 to TRBJ1-2; D gene unclear. Germline V gene data show CDR1 as SGHRS and CDR2 as YFSETQ. V was pared by 3 bases and J by 5 bases, with 8 bases between. The CDR3 is made up of 12 amino acids. The CDR3 reads CASSSGDYGYTF. CDR3 bases: TGCGCCAGCAGCTCAGGAGATTATGGCTACACCTTC.

The chain has TRBV4-1 and TRBJ1-5, with TRBD1 identical over 9 bases. Germline V lookup: CDR1 MGHRA, CDR2 YSYEKL. This CDR3 region has 16 residues. V lost 1 base and J lost 7; bases outside the gene matches: 8. The CDR3 region is CASSQGPGQGRQPQHF. The CDR3 DNA is TGCGCCAGCAGCCAAGGCCCGGGACAGGGACGGCAGCCCCAGCATTTT.

The chain has TRBV19 and TRBJ1-2; 8 bases line up with TRBD1. CDR1 is LNHDA, CDR2 SQIVND, per germline (reference sequence). The CDR3 extends over 15 amino acids. J gave up 5 bases and V 3 bases, and 8 bases lay outside the gene matches. The CDR3, as DNA: TGTGCCAGTAGTATGATCGGGACAGGCTCATATGGCTACACCTTC. It translates to CASSMIGTGSYGYTF.

The chain uses TRBV7-2 and TRBJ1-1, with TRBD1 as a possible D gene (6 bases). The V end lost 4 bases, the J end lost 1 base, and 10 bases lay between the germline ends. In germline, CDR1 is SGHTA, CDR2 FQGNSA. The CDR3 extends over 14 amino acids. The CDR3 bases are TGTGCCAGCAGCTCTACGACAGGGAACACTGAAGCTTTCTTT. Translating it yields CASSSTTGNTEAFF.

The chain couples TRBV28 to TRBJ1-1, with 8 nucleotides matching TRBD1. After removal of 6 bases from V and 7 bases from J, the junction contained 7 bases not matched to a gene. The CDR3 runs 13 residues. Germline assignment: CDR1 MDHEN and CDR2 SYDVKM. The CDR3 protein is CASRGQGASEAFF. The CDR3 bases are TGTGCCAGCAGAGGTCAGGGGGCGAGTGAAGCTTTCTTT.

The CDR3 DNA reads TGTGCCACCAGCAAAAAGGACAGAGCTGATAACTATGGCTACACCTTC. Its translation is CATSKKDRADNYGYTF. The rearrangement links TRBV15 to TRBJ1-2; TRBD1 might be the D (6 bases). Trimming took 4 bases from V and 1 from J, leaving 16 bases between them. Germline lookup yields CDR1 LNHNV and CDR2 YYDKDF (reference sequence). The CDR3 spans 16 residues. Full variable domain (rest looked up from reference TRBV15 and TRBJ1-2): DAMVIQNPRYQVTQFGKPVTLSCSQTLNHNVMYWYQQKSSQAPKLLFHYYDKDFNNEADTPDNFQSRRPNTSFCFLDIRSPGLGDTAMYLCATSKKDRADNYGYTFGSGTRLTVV.

The rearrangement joins TRBV5-1 to TRBJ1-3, with 7 bases matching TRBD1. J lost 0 bases, V lost 0 bases, and 6 bases had no gene match. Looked up from germline, CDR1 is SGHRS and CDR2 is YFSETQ. This CDR3 spans 17 amino acids. CDR3 sequence: CASSLGDRDISGNTIYF. CDR3 nucleotide sequence: TGCGCCAGCAGCTTGGGTGACAGGGATATCTCTGGAAACACCATATATTTT.

The V call is TRBV7-9, the J call TRBJ2-1; TRBD2 matches 12 bases. CDR3 size: 18 residues. V lost 2 bases and J lost 6; bases outside the gene matches: 11. The germline V gene encodes CDR1 SEHNR and CDR2 FQNEAQ (reference sequence). CDR3 residues: CASSLPMRLAGGRNEQFF. The CDR3 DNA follows: TGTGCCAGCAGCTTACCCATGAGGCTAGCGGGAGGGCGCAATGAGCAGTTCTTC.

V and J are TRBV29-1 and TRBJ1-5; D might be TRBD1 (6 bases). The CDR3 sequence is 15 residues long. The germline V and J ends were trimmed by 4 bases and 2 bases, with 15 bases remaining between them. The germline V gene encodes CDR1 SQVTM and CDR2 ANQGSEA. The CDR3 DNA is TGCAGCGTTGTGGAGAATACAGGGCGCAATCAGCCCCAGCATTTT. As protein: CSVVENTGRNQPQHF.

The chain carries TRBV5-5 and TRBJ1-1; possibly TRBD1 for D (6 bases). The length of the CDR3 is 15 residues. Germline CDR1 is SGHKS and CDR2 is YYEKEE (reference sequence). The germline V and J ends were trimmed by 0 bases and 4 bases, with 13 bases remaining between them. Written as DNA, the CDR3 is TGTGCCAGCAGCTTGGAGTTTAGGGGGTCCACTGAAGCTTTCTTT. It translates to CASSLEFRGSTEAFF.

This chain uses TRBV7-6 with TRBJ2-1, with D maybe TRBD2 (5 bases). V lost 1 base, J lost 5 bases, and 15 bases lay in between. This CDR3 has 16 amino acids. Germline V lookup: CDR1 SGHVS, CDR2 FNYEAQ. The CDR3 bases are TGTGCCAGCAGCTTAGTCGCCCTACTAGGGCACAATGAGCAGTTCTTC. Its translation: CASSLVALLGHNEQFF.

Only one count was recorded for this clone. This chain links TRBV6-5 with TRBJ1-5, with a weak D call TRBD1 (5 bases). V was trimmed by 6 bases and J by 9 bases, leaving 18 bases between them. Germline loops: CDR1 MNHEY, CDR2 SVGAGI. The CDR3 loop spans 14 amino acids. The CDR3 spells CASSTGPPRGPQHF. CDR3 in DNA: TGTGCCAGCAGCACAGGTCCTCCCCGGGGGCCCCAGCATTTT.

This clone was recorded a few times. Other nucleotide sequences in the sample specify the same CDR3. The chain recombines TRBV7-6 with TRBJ1-1; D unresolved. Germline loops: CDR1 SGHVS, CDR2 FNYEAQ. The CDR3 is 13 residues long. Between the trimmed V and J ends, which lost 2 bases and 1 base, there was a span of 5 bases. CDR3 nucleotides: TGTGCCAGCAGCTTACAGGAGAACACTGAAGCTTTCTTT. Amino acid sequence: CASSLQENTEAFF.

The V call is TRBV5-4, the J call TRBJ2-1; 8 bases fit TRBD2. CDR3 size: 16 residues. After removal of 1 base from V and 7 bases from J, the junction contained 10 bases not matched to a gene. Germline lookup yields CDR1 SGHNT and CDR2 YYREEE (reference sequence). CDR3 loop: CASSLRGGPVRNEQFF. Written as DNA, the CDR3 is TGTGCCAGCAGCTTGCGGGGGGGCCCGGTTAGAAATGAGCAGTTCTTC.

This clone was counted a single time. The rearrangement links TRBV27 to TRBJ2-1; 10 bases align to TRBD2. Trimming at V came to 0 bases and at J to 12 bases, leaving 5 bases not matched to a gene. CDR1 and CDR2 from the germline V gene are MNHEY and SMNVEV (reference sequence). The CDR3 extends over 14 amino acids. The CDR3 DNA is TGTGCCAGCAGTTTATCGTCTAGCGGGAGAAGGCAGTTCTTC. As protein: CASSLSSSGRRQFF.

The V call is TRBV25-1, the J call TRBJ2-1; D ambiguous. CDR1 MGHDK and CDR2 SYGVNS come from the germline V gene. The CDR3 is made up of 14 amino acids. V lost 4 bases, J lost 0 bases, and 7 bases lay in between. The CDR3: CASSASFSYNEQFF. The CDR3 DNA reads TGTGCCAGCAGTGCGAGTTTCTCCTACAATGAGCAGTTCTTC.

J is TRBJ2-7 and V is TRBV19, with 9 positions matching TRBD2. V gave up 9 bases and J gave up 5 bases; unmatched junction bases: 14. The CDR3 is 15 amino acids. From germline, CDR1 is LNHDA and CDR2 SQIVND (reference sequence). The CDR3 reads CASASTAGGPNEQYF. In DNA form, the CDR3 reads TGTGCCAGCGCGTCGACAGCGGGAGGTCCCAACGAGCAGTACTTC.

This clone turned up a few times. This chain joins TRBV28 and TRBJ1-1, with TRBD1 matching 8 bases. V lost 7 bases, J lost 6 bases, and 19 bases stayed unmatched. Germline loops: CDR1 MDHEN, CDR2 SYDVKM. This CDR3 is built from 17 residues. The CDR3 spells CASTVSRWDRQLPEAFF. The CDR3 bases are TGTGCCAGCACCGTCTCGCGGTGGGACAGGCAGCTCCCTGAAGCTTTCTTT.

The count of this clone is one. This chain uses TRBV7-2 with TRBJ2-3, with D possibly called TRBD1 or TRBD2 (5 bases each). The CDR3 sequence is 14 residues long. The V end lost 0 bases, the J end lost 1 base, and 5 bases lay between the germline ends. The germline V gene has CDR1 SGHTA and CDR2 FQGNSA. CDR3 DNA: TGTGCCAGCAGCTTAGCGGGACGCACAGATACGCAGTATTTT. This translates into CASSLAGRTDTQYF.